This T cell receptor (beta chain) came from a study of blood T cell repertoires in COVID-19 (dated by TCRdb to 2020 to 2021). As for the study more broadly: Collaborator samples came from the United States, Italy and Spain and covered acute and convalescent phases of COVID-19. The sample metadata nearly always contained a de-identified subject ID, COVID-19 status, age in years and sex. The material from the prospective study consisted of cDNA or gDNA derived from T cells, B-cell-depleted T cells, or PBMCs. The repertoires were released in a freely available public database intended as a resource for research on the immune response to SARS-CoV-2. The samples were drawn from two sources: the first 160 participants of the ongoing ImmuneRACE study, and 1,200 or so subjects contributed by 6 global collaborators. HLA class I and class II types, where available, came from metadata supplied by the sample provider rather than from assay-based typing. The dataset comprised deeply sampled blood TCRbeta repertoires from subjects exposed to, actively infected with, or recovered from COVID-19.

TCRbeta CDR3 regions were amplified from genomic DNA by means of the immunoSEQ Assay, a bias-controlled multiplex PCR. The published analysis was carried out like this. The number of nucleated cells in each sample was estimated from the amplification of reference gene primers within the assay. Sequence reads were collapsed and filtered to measure the absolute abundance of every unique TCRbeta CDR3 rearrangement. For each sample, productive Simpson clonality was calculated by taking the square root of Simpson's diversity index across productive rearrangements. The table was pulled from immuneACCESS by TCRdb, which kept in-frame rearrangements only. Such tables lose some clones; where checked, under half of the loss comes from unresolved V genes, and the rest has no known cause. Clone size and the V and J calls come from that table; the DNA yielded D and trimming. The sample table lists under 250,000 clones, about 91% of them with a count of one. The top ten hold around 2.6% of the sample.

What the research found in general, with its limitations: The quantity of clinical and demographic metadata differed by source and by participant and was supplied without curation.

A note on this clone: The clone's antigen remains unknown. Per-base qualities were not stored, and no clone one base away is much larger.

The CDR3 runs 15 amino acids, cysteine and phenylalanine included. Of all the DNA, just the CDR3 is kept, 45 bases in frame from base 1. Via the germline V gene, CDR1 is KGHSH and CDR2 LQKENI. Trimming leaves V shorter by 5 bases and J shorter by 0 bases, with the junction holding 3 bases beyond the gene matches. Enrolling through a virtual design, the prospective study's participants ranged in age from roughly 18 to 100 years and lived across 24 United States geographic areas. In the prospective study, cohorts were assigned on the basis of participant-reported clinical history obtained from a screening survey and a study questionnaire. Mobile phlebotomists in the prospective study collected whole blood, serum and a nasopharyngeal or oropharyngeal swab from every participant. Over a roughly 2-month period, participants in the prospective study had the option of providing additional blood draws and questionnaires. Blood samples from the prospective study were shipped frozen or at room temperature prior to DNA extraction.

The chain couples TRBV18 to TRBJ1-5; the central 8 bases match TRBD1. Specimen: PBMCs or T cells enriched from blood (not recorded which). This clonotype was obtained from a woman in her twenties or thirties with acute COVID-19. The encoded CDR3 is CASSSQGASNQPQHF. In nucleotides, the sequence is TGTGCCAGCTCATCGCAGGGGGCTAGCAATCAGCCCCAGCATTTT.